This note documents a single T cell receptor beta chain sequence. The target antigen is unknown. The J segment lost 1 base and the V segment lost 3 bases, leaving 4 bases of the junction unmatched. The germline CDR1 and CDR2 sequences are KGHDR and SFDVKD. The CDR3 has 15 amino acids. This specimen comes from a study of T cell responses to AZD1222 COVID-19 vaccine. Overall study: Second-dose intervals near 4 or 12 weeks were combined. Broader study findings: Spike regions recognized by vaccine-associated CD4 TCRs spanned the protein, led by 160-218 and 743-854. Spike-specific TCR breadth rose after two AZD1222 doses, and depth rose as well.

Produced via immunoSEQ multiplex PCR; TCRdb's table is partial and in-frame only. The sample has some 150,000 clones, 90% seen once. This receptor was obtained from an adult in good health. Sequenced material: peripheral blood, taken on day 0 of AZD1222 vaccination. The V gene is TRBV24-1, the J gene TRBJ1-1, with TRBD1 matching over 7 bases. The CDR3, as DNA: TGTGCCACCAGTGATCCCCGACAGGGGAACACTGAAGCTTTCTTT. Amino acids: CATSDPRQGNTEAFF.